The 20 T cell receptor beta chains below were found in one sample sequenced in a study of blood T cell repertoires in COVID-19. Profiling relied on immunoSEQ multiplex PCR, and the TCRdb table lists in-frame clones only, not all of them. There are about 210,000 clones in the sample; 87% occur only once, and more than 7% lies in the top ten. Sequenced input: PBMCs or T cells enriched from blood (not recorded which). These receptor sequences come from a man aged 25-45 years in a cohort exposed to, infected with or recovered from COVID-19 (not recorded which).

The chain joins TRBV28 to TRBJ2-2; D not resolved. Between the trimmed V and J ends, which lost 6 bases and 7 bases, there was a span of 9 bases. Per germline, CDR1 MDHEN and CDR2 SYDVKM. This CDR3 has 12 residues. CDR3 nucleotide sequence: TGTGCCAGCAGAGAGTCGAACGGGGAGCTGTTTTTT. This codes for CASRESNGELFF.

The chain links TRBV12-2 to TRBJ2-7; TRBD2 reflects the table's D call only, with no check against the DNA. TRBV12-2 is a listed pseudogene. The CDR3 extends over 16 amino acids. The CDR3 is CASRQGFKREGHEQYF. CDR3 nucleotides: TGTGCAAGTCGCCAGGGATTCAAGCGGGAGGGCCACGAGCAGTACTTC.

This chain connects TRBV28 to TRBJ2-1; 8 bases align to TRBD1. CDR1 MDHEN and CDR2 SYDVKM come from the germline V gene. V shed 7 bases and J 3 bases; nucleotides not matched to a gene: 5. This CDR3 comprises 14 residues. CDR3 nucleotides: TGTGCCAGCATCAACAGGGGGGACTACAATGAGCAGTTCTTC. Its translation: CASINRGDYNEQFF.

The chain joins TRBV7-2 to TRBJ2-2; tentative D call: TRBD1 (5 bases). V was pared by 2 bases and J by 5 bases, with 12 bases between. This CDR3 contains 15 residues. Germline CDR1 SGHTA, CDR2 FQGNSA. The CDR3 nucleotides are TGTGCCAGCAGCTTACTGGGGCTGGGGACCGGGGAGCTGTTTTTT. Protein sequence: CASSLLGLGTGELFF.

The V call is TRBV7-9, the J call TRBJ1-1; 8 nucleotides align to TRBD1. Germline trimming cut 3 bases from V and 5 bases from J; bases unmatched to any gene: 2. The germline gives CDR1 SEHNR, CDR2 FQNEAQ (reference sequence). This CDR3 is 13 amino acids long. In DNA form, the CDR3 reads TGTGCCAGCAGCTTCCAGGGGGCAACTGAAGCTTTCTTT. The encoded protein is CASSFQGATEAFF.

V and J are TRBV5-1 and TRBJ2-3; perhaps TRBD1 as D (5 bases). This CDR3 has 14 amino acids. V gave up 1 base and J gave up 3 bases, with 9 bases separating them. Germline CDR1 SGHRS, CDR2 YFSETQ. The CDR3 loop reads CASSLRSGTDTQYF. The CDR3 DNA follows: TGCGCCAGCAGCTTGCGATCAGGGACAGATACGCAGTATTTT.

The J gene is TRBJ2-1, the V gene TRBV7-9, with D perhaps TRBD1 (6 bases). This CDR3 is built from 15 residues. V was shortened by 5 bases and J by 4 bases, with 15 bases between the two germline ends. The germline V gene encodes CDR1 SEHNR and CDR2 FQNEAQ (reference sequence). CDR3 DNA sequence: TGTGCCAGCAGCCATGTCGACAGGATATACAATGAGCAGTTCTTC. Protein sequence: CASSHVDRIYNEQFF.

CDR3 protein: CASSESQVIMNTEAFF. CDR3 bases: TGTGCCAGCAGTGAAAGCCAGGTGATTATGAACACTGAAGCTTTCTTT. The V gene is TRBV2, the J gene TRBJ1-1; D gene uncertain. The CDR3 length is 16 residues. Trimming cost V 2 bases and J 0 bases, with 13 bases left between them. Germline lookup yields CDR1 SNHLY and CDR2 FYNNEI.

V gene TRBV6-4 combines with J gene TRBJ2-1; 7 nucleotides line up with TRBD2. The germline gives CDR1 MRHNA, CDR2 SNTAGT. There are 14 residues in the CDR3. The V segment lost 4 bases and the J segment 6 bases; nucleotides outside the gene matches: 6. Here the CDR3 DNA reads TGTGCCAGCAGTGTAACAGCGGGAATCAATGAGCAGTTCTTC. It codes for CASSVTAGINEQFF.

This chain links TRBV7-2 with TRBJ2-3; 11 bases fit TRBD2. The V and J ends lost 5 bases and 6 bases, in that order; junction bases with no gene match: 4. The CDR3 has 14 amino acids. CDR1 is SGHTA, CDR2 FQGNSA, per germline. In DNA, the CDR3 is TGTGCCAGCAGCCTTACTAGCGGGAGTGATACGCAGTATTTT. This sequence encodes CASSLTSGSDTQYF.

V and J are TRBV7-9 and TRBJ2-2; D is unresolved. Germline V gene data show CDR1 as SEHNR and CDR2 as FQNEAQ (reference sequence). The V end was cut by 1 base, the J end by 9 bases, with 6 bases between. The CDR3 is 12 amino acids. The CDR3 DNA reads TGTGCCAGCAGCTTAGTTCAATGGGAGCTGTTTTTT. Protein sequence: CASSLVQWELFF.

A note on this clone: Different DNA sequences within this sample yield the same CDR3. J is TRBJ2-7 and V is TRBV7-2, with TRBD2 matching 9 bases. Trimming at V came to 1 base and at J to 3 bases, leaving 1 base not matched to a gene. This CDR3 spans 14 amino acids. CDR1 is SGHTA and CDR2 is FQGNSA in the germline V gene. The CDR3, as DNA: TGTGCCAGCAGCTTAGAAGCGGGGGGCTACGAGCAGTACTTC. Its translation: CASSLEAGGYEQYF.

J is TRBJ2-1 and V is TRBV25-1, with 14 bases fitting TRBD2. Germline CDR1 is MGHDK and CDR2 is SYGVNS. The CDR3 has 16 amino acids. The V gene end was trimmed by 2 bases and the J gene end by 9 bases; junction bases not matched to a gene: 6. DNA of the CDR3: TGTGCCAGCAGTGAACAGGGACTAGCGGGAGCAGTTGAGCAGTTCTTC. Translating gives CASSEQGLAGAVEQFF.

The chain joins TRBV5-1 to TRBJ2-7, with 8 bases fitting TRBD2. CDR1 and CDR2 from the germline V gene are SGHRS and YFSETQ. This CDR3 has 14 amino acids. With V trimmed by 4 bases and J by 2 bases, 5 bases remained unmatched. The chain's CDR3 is CASSGAGVAYEQYF. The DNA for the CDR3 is TGCGCCAGCAGCGGAGCGGGAGTCGCCTACGAGCAGTACTTC.

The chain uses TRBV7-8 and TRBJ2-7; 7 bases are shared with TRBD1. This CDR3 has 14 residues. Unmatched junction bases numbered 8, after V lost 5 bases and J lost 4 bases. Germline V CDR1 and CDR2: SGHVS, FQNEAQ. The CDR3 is CASSETGNPYEQYF. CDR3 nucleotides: TGTGCCAGCAGCGAGACAGGGAACCCATACGAGCAGTACTTC.

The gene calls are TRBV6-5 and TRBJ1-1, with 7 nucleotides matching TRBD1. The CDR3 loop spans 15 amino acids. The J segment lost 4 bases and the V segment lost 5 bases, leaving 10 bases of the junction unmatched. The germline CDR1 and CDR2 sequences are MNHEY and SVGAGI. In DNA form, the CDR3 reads TGTGCCAGCAGTCTCAAGAGGGGGCAGGGCACTGAAGCTTTCTTT. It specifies CASSLKRGQGTEAFF.

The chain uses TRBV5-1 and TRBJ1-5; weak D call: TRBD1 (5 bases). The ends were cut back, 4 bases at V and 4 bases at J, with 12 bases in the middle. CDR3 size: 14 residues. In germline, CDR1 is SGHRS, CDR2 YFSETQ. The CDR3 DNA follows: TGCGCCAGCAGCCCAGGGTTGAGTAATCAGCCCCAGCATTTT. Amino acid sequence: CASSPGLSNQPQHF.

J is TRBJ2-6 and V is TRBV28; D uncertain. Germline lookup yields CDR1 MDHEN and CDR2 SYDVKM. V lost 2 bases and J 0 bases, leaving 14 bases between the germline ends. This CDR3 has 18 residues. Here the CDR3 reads CASSLGWAEYSGANVLTF. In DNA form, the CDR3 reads TGTGCCAGCAGTTTAGGCTGGGCCGAATACTCTGGGGCCAACGTCCTGACTTTC.

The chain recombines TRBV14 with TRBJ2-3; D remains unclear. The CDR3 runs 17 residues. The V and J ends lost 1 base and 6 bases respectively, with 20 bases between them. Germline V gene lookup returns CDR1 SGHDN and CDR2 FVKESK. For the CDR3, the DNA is TGTGCCAGCAGCCAAGGTGGATCCACCTCCAAGGAGGATACGCAGTATTTT. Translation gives CASSQGGSTSKEDTQYF.

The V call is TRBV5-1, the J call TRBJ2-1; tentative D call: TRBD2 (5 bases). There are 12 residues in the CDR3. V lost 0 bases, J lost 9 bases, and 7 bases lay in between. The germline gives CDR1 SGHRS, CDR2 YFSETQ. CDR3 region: CASSLGAAEQFF. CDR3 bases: TGCGCCAGCAGCTTGGGAGCGGCTGAGCAGTTCTTC.